This TCR beta chain was identified during a study of identical twins. Overall study results and limits: High-abundance cord blood beta clonotypes had fewer insertions; memory repertoires showed none.

Each CDR3 protein gets one entry after TCRdb re-called the 5' RACE reads with MiXCR. The sample includes a few hundred thousand distinct CDR3 sequences, 9.5% to 10% of them seen just once. The V end was cut by 6 bases, the J end by 0 bases, with 9 bases between. Germline assignment: CDR1 MGHRA and CDR2 YSYEKL. CDR3 size: 14 residues. With regard to this clonotype: Its specificity is unknown.

All donors comprised healthy Caucasians. This sample was shared with a second study, whose subject was yellow fever vaccine responses in identical twins.

The clonotype was recovered from a woman aged 18 to 35 in good health. Sequenced input: PBMCs. V gene TRBV4-1 combines with J gene TRBJ1-3; D call uncertain. DNA of the CDR3: TGCGCCAGCAGTCCATACCTCTCTGGAAACACCATATATTTT. The encoded protein is CASSPYLSGNTIYF.